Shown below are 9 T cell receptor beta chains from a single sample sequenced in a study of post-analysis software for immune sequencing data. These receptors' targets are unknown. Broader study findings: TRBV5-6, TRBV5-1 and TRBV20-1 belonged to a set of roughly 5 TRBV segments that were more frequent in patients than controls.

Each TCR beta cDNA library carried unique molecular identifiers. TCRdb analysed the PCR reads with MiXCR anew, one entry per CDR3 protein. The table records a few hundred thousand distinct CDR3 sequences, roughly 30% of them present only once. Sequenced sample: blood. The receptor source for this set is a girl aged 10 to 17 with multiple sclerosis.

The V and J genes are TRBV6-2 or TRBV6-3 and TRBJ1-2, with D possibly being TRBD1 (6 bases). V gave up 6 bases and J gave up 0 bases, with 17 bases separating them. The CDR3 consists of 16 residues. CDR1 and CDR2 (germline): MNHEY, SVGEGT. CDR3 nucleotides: TGTGCCAGCAGCCTCGAACAGGGATCACCTAACTATGGCTACACCTTC. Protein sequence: CASSLEQGSPNYGYTF.

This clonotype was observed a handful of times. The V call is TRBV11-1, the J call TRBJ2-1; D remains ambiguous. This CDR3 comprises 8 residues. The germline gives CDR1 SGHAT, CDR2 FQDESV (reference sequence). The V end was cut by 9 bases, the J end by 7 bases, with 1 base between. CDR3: CARNEQFF. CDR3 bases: TGTGCCAGGAATGAGCAGTTCTTC. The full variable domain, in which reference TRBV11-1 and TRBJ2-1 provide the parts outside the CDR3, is EAEVAQSPRYKITEKSQAVAFWCDPISGHATLYWYRQILGQGPELLVQFQDESVVDDSQLPKDRFSAERLKGVDSTLKIQPAELGDSAMYLCARNEQFFGPGTRLTVL.

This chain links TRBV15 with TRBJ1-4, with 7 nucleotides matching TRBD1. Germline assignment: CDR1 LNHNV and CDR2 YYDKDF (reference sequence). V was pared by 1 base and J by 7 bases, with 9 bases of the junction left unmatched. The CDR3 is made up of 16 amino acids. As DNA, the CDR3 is TGTGCCACCAGCAGAGCCGACAGGGAGCTGATTGAAAAACTGTTTTTT. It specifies CATSRADRELIEKLFF.

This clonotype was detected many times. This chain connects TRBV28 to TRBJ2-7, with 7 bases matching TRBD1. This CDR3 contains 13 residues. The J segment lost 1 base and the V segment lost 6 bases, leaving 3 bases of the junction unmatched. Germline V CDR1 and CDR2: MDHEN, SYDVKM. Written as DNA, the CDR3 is TGTGCCAGCAGAGTACAGGGGTCCTACGAGCAGTACTTC. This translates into CASRVQGSYEQYF.

CDR3: CASSPGTANTGELFF. CDR3 nucleotide sequence: TGTGCCAGCTCACCCGGGACGGCGAACACCGGGGAGCTGTTTTTT. V gene TRBV18 combines with J gene TRBJ2-2; TRBD1 or TRBD2 may be the D gene (5 bases each). Germline CDR1 and CDR2: KGHSH and LQKENI. Between the trimmed V and J ends, which lost 3 bases and 0 bases, there was a span of 8 bases. This CDR3 spans 15 amino acids.

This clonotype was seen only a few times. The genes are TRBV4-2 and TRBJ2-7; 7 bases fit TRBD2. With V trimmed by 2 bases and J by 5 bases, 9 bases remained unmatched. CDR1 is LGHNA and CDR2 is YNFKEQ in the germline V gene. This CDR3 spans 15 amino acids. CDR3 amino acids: CASSQFIGGMNEQYF. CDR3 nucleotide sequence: TGTGCCAGCAGCCAATTTATCGGGGGGATGAACGAGCAGTACTTC.

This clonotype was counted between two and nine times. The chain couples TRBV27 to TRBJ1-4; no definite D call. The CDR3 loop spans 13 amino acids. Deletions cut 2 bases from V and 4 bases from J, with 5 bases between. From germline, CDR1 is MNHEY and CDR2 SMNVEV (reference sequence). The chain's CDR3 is CASSLRYNEKLFF. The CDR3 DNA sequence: TGTGCCAGCAGTTTACGGTATAATGAAAAACTGTTTTTT.

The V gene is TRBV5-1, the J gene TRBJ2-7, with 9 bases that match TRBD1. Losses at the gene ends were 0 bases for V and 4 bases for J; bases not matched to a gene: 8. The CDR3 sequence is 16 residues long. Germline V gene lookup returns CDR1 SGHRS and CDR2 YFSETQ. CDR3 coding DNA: TGCGCCAGCAGCTTGGCCACCGGGACAGGGAGTTACGAGCAGTACTTC. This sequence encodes CASSLATGTGSYEQYF.

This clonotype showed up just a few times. In DNA form, the CDR3 reads TGTGCCACCTCAATGACGGACAGGGGTTCCCGCAGCACAGATACGCAGTATTTT. It is translated as CATSMTDRGSRSTDTQYF. The chain is built from TRBV4-2 and TRBJ2-3, with TRBD1 matching over 9 bases. The CDR3 covers 18 residues. In germline, CDR1 is LGHNA, CDR2 YNFKEQ. The V gene end was trimmed by 10 bases and the J gene end by 0 bases; junction bases not matched to a gene: 17.